These 3 T cell receptor beta chains share one sample of origin, sequenced in a study of Ad26.COV2.S vaccination and SARS-CoV-2 variants. Clones were sequenced by immunoSEQ multiplex PCR, and TCRdb holds only the in-frame ones, with some missing. The data hold 360,000 or so clones, with about 89% observed a single time. The treatment was: around 19 received Ad26.COV2.S at low or high dose, single or two shots; 5 received placebo; per-sample allocation not given. Sampling was done on day 63 after the first vaccine or placebo injection. The sample consisted of peripheral blood, taken in a trial of Ad26.COV2.S vaccine versus placebo. The receptor source for this set is a person aged 18 to 65 who received the Ad26.COV2.S COVID-19 vaccine or a placebo.

The chain couples TRBV5-4 to TRBJ1-2, with D unclear. The CDR3 runs to 15 residues. The ends were cut back, 1 base at V and 4 bases at J, with 14 bases in the middle. Germline CDR1 SGHNT, CDR2 YYREEE (reference sequence). The CDR3: CASSLQDRRLYGYTF. DNA for the CDR3: TGTGCCAGCAGCTTGCAAGATCGCAGACTCTATGGCTACACCTTC.

This rearrangement joins TRBV11-2 to TRBJ2-7; either TRBD1 or TRBD2 may supply D (5 bases each). The V gene's germline CDR1 is SGHAT and CDR2 FQNNGV. V dropped 6 bases and J dropped 0 bases, with 15 bases sitting between them. The CDR3 runs 15 residues. CDR3 amino acids: CASSIGAGSSYEQYF. The DNA for the CDR3 is TGTGCCAGCAGTATAGGGGCGGGTAGCTCCTACGAGCAGTACTTC.

This clone came up a few times. The CDR3 here is CASSQGQGGYTF. CDR3 nucleotides: TGTGCCAGCAGCCAAGGACAGGGCGGCTACACCTTC. The chain links TRBV7-8 to TRBJ1-2; the match to TRBD1 covers 8 bases. The germline V gene has CDR1 SGHVS and CDR2 FQNEAQ. J gave up 8 bases and V 5 bases, and 4 bases lay outside the gene matches. The CDR3 extends over 12 amino acids.